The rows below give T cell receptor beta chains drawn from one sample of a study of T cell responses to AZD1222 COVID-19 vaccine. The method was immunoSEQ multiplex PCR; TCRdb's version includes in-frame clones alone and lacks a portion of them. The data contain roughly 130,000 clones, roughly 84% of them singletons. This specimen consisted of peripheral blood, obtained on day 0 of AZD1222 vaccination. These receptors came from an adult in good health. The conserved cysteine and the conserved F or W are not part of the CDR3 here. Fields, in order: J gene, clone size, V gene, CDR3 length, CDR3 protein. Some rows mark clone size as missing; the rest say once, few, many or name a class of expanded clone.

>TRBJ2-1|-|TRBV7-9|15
ASSLGFRQGVLGEQF
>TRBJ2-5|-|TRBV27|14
ASSLFASGRSETQY
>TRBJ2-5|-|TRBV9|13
ASSVRTGGQETQY
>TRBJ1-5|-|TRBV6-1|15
ASSETWAGLSNQPQH
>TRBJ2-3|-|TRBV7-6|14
ASSTGLAASTDTQY
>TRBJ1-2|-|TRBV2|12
ASSEQTGGYGYT
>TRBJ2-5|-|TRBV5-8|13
AIGDIAGVGETQY
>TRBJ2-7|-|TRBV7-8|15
ASSLVGRDRGRGEQY
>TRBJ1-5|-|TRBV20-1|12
SASPQVQGIAQH
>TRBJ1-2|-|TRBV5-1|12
ASSSLGVFYGYT
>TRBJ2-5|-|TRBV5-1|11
ASRFGQQETQY
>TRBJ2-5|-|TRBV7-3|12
ASSLTGGRETQY
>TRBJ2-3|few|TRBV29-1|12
SVDGPTSTDTQY
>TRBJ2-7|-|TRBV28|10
ASSRGGYEQY
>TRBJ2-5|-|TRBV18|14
ASSPPGLAGGETQY
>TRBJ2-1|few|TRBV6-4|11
ASSDRDNNEQF